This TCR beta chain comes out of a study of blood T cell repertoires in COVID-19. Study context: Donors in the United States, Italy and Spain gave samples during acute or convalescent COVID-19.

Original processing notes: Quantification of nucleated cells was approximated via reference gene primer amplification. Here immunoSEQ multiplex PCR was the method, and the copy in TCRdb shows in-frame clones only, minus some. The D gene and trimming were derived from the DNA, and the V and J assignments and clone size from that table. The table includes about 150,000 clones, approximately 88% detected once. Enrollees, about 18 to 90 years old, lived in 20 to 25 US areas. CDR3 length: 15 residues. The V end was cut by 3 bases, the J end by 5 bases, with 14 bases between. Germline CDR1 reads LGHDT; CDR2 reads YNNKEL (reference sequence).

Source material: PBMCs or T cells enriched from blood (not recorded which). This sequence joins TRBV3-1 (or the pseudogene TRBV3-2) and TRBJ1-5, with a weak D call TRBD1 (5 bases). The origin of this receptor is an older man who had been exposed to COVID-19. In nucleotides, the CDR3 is TGTGCCAGCAGCCAGGATGCGGGGGATGATCAGCCCCAGCATTTT. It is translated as CASSQDAGDDQPQHF.